This paragraph reports one TCR beta chain. The sample is drawn from a study of T cell repertoires in ileal Crohn's disease. The sorted cells were lamina propria lymphocytes from surgical specimens, first isolated by density gradient. TCRdb keeps only in-frame clones here, not all; method: immunoSEQ multiplex PCR. Of more than 2,500 clones in the sample, about 90% were seen once. The V and J ends lost 5 bases and 6 bases, in that order; junction bases with no gene match: 8. In germline, CDR1 is SGHTA, CDR2 FQGTGA. The CDR3 runs to 15 residues. The chain employs TRBV7-3 and TRBJ2-1, with TRBD1 identical over 9 bases. The sequenced sample was CD4+ T cells sorted from the ileum. This clonotype was sampled from an adult with Crohn's disease. The CDR3 DNA is TGTGCCAGCAGCCAAGAGGACAGGGGAGGCAATGAGCAGTTCTTC. It encodes CASSQEDRGGNEQFF.